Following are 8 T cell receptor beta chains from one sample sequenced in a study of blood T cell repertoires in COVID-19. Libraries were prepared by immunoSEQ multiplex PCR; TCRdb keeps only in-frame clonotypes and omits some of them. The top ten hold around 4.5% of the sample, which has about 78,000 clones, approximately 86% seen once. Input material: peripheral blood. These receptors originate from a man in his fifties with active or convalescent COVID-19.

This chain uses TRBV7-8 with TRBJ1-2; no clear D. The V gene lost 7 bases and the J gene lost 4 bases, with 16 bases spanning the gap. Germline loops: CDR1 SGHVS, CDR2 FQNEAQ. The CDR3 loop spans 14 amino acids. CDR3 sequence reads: CASTLSGGSYGYTF. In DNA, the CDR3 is TGTGCCAGCACCCTTTCGGGAGGAAGCTATGGCTACACCTTC.

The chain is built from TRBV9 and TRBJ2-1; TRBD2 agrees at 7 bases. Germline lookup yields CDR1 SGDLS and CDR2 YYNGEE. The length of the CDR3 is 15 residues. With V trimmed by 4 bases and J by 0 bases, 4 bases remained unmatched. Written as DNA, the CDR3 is TGTGCCAGCAGCCTATCGGGAGGCTCCTACAATGAGCAGTTCTTC. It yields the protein CASSLSGGSYNEQFF.

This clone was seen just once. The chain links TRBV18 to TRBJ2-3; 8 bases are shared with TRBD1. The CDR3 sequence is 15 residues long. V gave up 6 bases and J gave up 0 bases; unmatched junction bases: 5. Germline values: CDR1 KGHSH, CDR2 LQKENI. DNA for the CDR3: TGTGCCAGCTCGCCCGGACAGGGTAGCACAGATACGCAGTATTTT. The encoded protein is CASSPGQGSTDTQYF. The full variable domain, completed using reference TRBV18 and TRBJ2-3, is NAGVMQNPRHLVRRRGQEARLRCSPMKGHSHVYWYRQLPEEGLKFMVYLQKENIIDESGMPKERFSAEFPKEGPSILRIQQVVRGDSAAYFCASSPGQGSTDTQYFGPGTRLTVL.

The chain's CDR3 is CASSAPGQGNEQYV. Here the CDR3 DNA reads TGTGCCAGCAGTGCACCGGGACAGGGTAACGAGCAGTACGTC. V is TRBV25-1 and J is TRBJ2-7; 9 bases map to TRBD1. V was clipped by 4 bases and J by 5 bases; unmatched bases: 6. This CDR3 region has 14 residues. Per germline, CDR1 MGHDK and CDR2 SYGVNS.

The CDR3 region is CASSSTGGAGEKLFF. The CDR3 bases are TGTGCCAGCAGCTCAACAGGGGGCGCGGGTGAAAAACTGTTTTTT. The chain employs TRBV3-1 (or the pseudogene TRBV3-2) and TRBJ1-4, with 9 bases identical to TRBD1. In germline, CDR1 is LGHDT, CDR2 YNNKEL (reference sequence). There are 15 residues in the CDR3. Trimming removed 5 bases from V and 7 bases from J; junction bases left unmatched: 8.

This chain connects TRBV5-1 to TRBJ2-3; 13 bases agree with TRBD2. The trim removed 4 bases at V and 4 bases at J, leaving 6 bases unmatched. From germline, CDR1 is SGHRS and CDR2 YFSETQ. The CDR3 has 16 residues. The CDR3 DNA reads TGCGCCAGCAGCATGGGACTAGCGGGGAGGGCAGATACGCAGTATTTT. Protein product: CASSMGLAGRADTQYF.

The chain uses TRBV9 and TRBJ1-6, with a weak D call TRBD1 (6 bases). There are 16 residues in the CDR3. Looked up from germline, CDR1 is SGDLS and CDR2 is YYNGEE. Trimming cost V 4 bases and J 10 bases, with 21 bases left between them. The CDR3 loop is CASSIDDTGTGSPLHF. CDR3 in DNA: TGTGCCAGCAGCATAGATGACACAGGGACCGGATCACCCCTCCACTTT.

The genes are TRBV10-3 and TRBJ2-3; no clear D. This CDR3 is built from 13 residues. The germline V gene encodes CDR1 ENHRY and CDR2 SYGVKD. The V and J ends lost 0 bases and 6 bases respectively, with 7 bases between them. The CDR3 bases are TGTGCCATCAGTGAGTCGTCGTCGGATACGCAGTATTTT. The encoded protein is CAISESSSDTQYF.